The 20 T cell receptor beta chains below all came from one sample that was sequenced in a study of T cell clonality in common variable immunodeficiency. The data were produced by immunoSEQ multiplex PCR, yet TCRdb's version contains in-frame clones alone and is incomplete. The sample includes 26,000 or so clones, none of them occurring once. Study-wide results and limits: In common variable immunodeficiency, TCR beta chains reportedly carried fewer deletions and N-nucleotide insertions.

Their antigens are not known. The material sequenced was peripheral blood mononuclear cells. The receptors were gathered from a human donor with common variable immunodeficiency.

There are many counts of this clone. The read comes to an end 3 residues before the CDR3 does, leaving the germline J gene to fill in the end. J is TRBJ2-5 and V is TRBV5-1; 9 bases are shared with TRBD1. The J segment lost 5 bases and the V segment lost 0 bases, leaving 5 bases of the junction unmatched. Per germline, CDR1 SGHRS and CDR2 YFSETQ. The CDR3 is made up of 15 amino acids. CDR3 sequence reads: CASSLATGGGETQYF. CDR3 DNA (partial): TGCGCCAGCAGCTTGGCCACAGGGGGCGGGGAGACC.

This clone was seen many times. The read finishes 3 residues shy of the CDR3 end, and the germline J gene is used to complete it. V usage is TRBV10-3 and J usage is TRBJ2-3, with D possibly TRBD1 on 6 matching bases. CDR3 size: 16 residues. Deletions cut 2 bases from V and 4 bases from J, with 16 bases between. Germline V gene sequence: CDR1 ENHRY, CDR2 SYGVKD. CDR3 bases read: TGTGCCATCAGTGAGAGGGGGACCGAACCGGCAGATACG. Its protein is CAISERGTEPADT. The entire CDR3 reads CAISERGTEPADTQYF.

There are many counts of this clone. The read comes to an end 3 residues before the CDR3 does, leaving the germline J gene to fill in the end. The V gene is TRBV20-1, the J gene TRBJ2-1; 8 bases match TRBD2. This CDR3 contains 17 residues. Trimming took 5 bases from V and 9 from J; bases not matched to a gene: 21. Germline values: CDR1 DFQATT, CDR2 SNEGSKA (reference sequence). The DNA read from the CDR3 is TGCAGTGCTCCCACCCGCCCCGTTGGTAGCGGGGCCGTTGAG. It encodes CSAPTRPVGSGAVE. The CDR3 reads in full as CSAPTRPVGSGAVEQFF.

A few counts support this clone. The CDR3 is CASNSGTGRTEAFF. Incomplete CDR3 DNA: TGTGCCAGCAATTCCGGGACAGGGAGGACTGAA. The chain couples TRBV6-2 or TRBV6-3 to TRBJ1-1, with 9 bases aligning to TRBD1. Read sequence stops 3 residues before the CDR3 end, and the germline J gene provides the missing end. The V gene's germline CDR1 is MNHEY and CDR2 SVGEGT. The CDR3 runs to 14 residues. V was pared by 7 bases and J by 5 bases, with 8 bases of the junction left unmatched.

This clone came up a few times. The DNA ends 3 residues before the CDR3 does, and the rest of the CDR3 is filled in from the germline J gene. This chain uses TRBV11-2 with TRBJ2-3, with D perhaps matching TRBD1 (6 bases). Germline-derived CDR1 and CDR2 are SGHAT and FQNNGV. The CDR3 contains 14 residues. Deletions cut 2 bases from V and 6 bases from J, with 12 bases between. The chain's CDR3 is CASSLWAGADTQYF. CDR3 bases read: TGTGCCAGCAGCTTATGGGCAGGGGCGGATACG.

This clone has a count of ten or more. Coverage ceases 3 residues before the CDR3 finishes, and the germline J gene fills in the end. The chain employs TRBV30 and TRBJ2-3, with 13 bases matching TRBD2. With 3 bases clipped from V and 7 bases from J, the junction kept 10 bases outside the gene matches. This CDR3 region has 16 residues. The V gene's germline CDR1 is GTSNPN and CDR2 SVGIG (reference sequence). CDR3 bases read: TGTGCCTGGAGCGGACGACTGACTAGCGGGGGGAATACG. The encoded protein is CAWSGRLTSGGNT. The full CDR3 protein is CAWSGRLTSGGNTQYF.

This clone has at least ten counts. The read finishes 3 residues shy of the CDR3 end, and the germline J gene is used to complete it. The chain combines TRBV5-5 with TRBJ2-5; D tentatively fits TRBD1 or TRBD2 (7 bases each). There are 15 residues in the CDR3. The V gene lost 4 bases and the J gene lost 4 bases, with 17 bases spanning the gap. Germline V lookup: CDR1 SGHKS, CDR2 YYEKEE (reference sequence). CDR3: CASSPGRAGGETQYF. The CDR3 DNA, read in part, is TGTGCCAGCAGCCCGGGGAGGGCAGGGGGAGAGACC.

This clone was seen many times. The read stops 3 residues short of the end of the CDR3; the missing end is completed from the germline J gene. The chain is built from TRBV2 and TRBJ2-7, with 7 bases that match TRBD2. CDR3 length: 14 residues. Germline values: CDR1 SNHLY, CDR2 FYNNEI. The ends lost 8 bases at V and 2 bases at J; junction bases unmatched: 9. CDR3 DNA, as far as it was read: TGTGCCAGCGGACTGAGCGGGAACGCCTACGAG. Translating it yields CASGLSGNAYE. The whole CDR3 sequence reads CASGLSGNAYEQYF.

Concerning this clone: The missing CDR3 end, 3 residues past where the read stops, is filled in from the germline J gene. The chain couples TRBV20-1 to TRBJ2-5; 9 nucleotides align to TRBD2. The CDR3 consists of 17 residues. CDR1 is DFQATT and CDR2 is SNEGSKA in the germline V gene (reference sequence). Trimming at V came to 0 bases and at J to 1 base, leaving 9 bases not matched to a gene. The DNA read from the CDR3 is TGCAGTGCTAGAGATTGGGGAGCGGGGGGTCTCCAAGAGACC. It yields the protein CSARDWGAGGLQET. The entire CDR3 sequence reads CSARDWGAGGLQETQYF.

This clone was observed many times. The read is 3 residues too short to cover the CDR3 end, so that end is filled in from the germline J gene. This sequence joins TRBV20-1 and TRBJ2-7; tentatively, D is TRBD1 (6 bases). CDR1 and CDR2 from the germline V gene are DFQATT and SNEGSKA (reference sequence). This CDR3 region has 17 residues. V was pared by 0 bases and J by 0 bases, with 18 bases between. CDR3 DNA (partial): TGCAGTGCTAGAGATCCGGGTGGCACAGGGAGCTCCTACGAG. Protein product: CSARDPGGTGSSYE. The complete CDR3 sequence is CSARDPGGTGSSYEQYF.

This clone has only a few counts. The read comes to an end 3 residues before the CDR3 does, leaving the germline J gene to fill in the end. The V and J genes are TRBV5-1 and TRBJ2-5; TRBD1 agrees at 7 bases. With 2 bases clipped from V and 3 bases from J, the junction kept 4 bases outside the gene matches. This CDR3 comprises 14 residues. Per the germline V gene, CDR1 is SGHRS and CDR2 is YFSETQ. CDR3 DNA (partial): TGCGCCAGCAGCTTAGGGGGCCTCGAAGAGACC. As protein: CASSLGGLEET. The entire CDR3 reads CASSLGGLEETQYF.

A remark on this clone: The sequenced fragment ends 3 residues before the CDR3 boundary, so the rest is inferred from the germline J gene. The chain carries TRBV5-1 and TRBJ2-5; D may match TRBD1 or TRBD2 (5 bases each). V was trimmed by 3 bases and J by 1 base, leaving 13 bases between them. Germline assignment: CDR1 SGHRS and CDR2 YFSETQ. The CDR3 has 15 residues. CDR3 DNA (partial): TGCGCCAGCAGCTCCCAGGGAGCCCGCCAAGAGACC. Translating it yields CASSSQGARQET. Given in full, the CDR3 is CASSSQGARQETQYF.

The table lists this clone with many counts. Sequencing ends 3 residues short of the CDR3 end; the germline J gene provides the rest. The chain is built from TRBV7-9 and TRBJ2-7; D not resolved. This CDR3 is 12 amino acids long. Deletions cut 5 bases from V and 1 base from J, with 6 bases between. Germline CDR1 SEHNR, CDR2 FQNEAQ (reference sequence). This CDR3 is CASSQTSYEQYF. CDR3 DNA, as far as it was read: TGTGCCAGCAGCCAAACATCCTACGAG.

There are many counts of this clone. The CDR3 is cut off 3 residues early in the read; its end comes from the germline J gene. This chain uses TRBV5-1 with TRBJ2-2, with TRBD1 as a possible D gene (6 bases). Germline V gene lookup returns CDR1 SGHRS and CDR2 YFSETQ. V lost 7 bases to trimming and J lost 1 base, with 14 bases between them. This CDR3 region has 15 residues. The CDR3 DNA, read in part, is TGCGCCAGCGGCCCGTTGACAGGGAACACCGGGGAG. It specifies CASGPLTGNTGE. In full, the CDR3 is CASGPLTGNTGELFF.

This clone was picked up many times. The CDR3: CASSFGGADQPQHF. CDR3 bases read: TGTGCCAGCAGCTTCGGGGGTGCGGATCAGCCC. The chain has TRBV5-6 and TRBJ1-5; a weak D match, TRBD1 (5 bases). The read ends 3 residues shy of where the CDR3 ends; the end is completed using the germline J gene. The CDR3 totals 14 residues. V lost 2 bases and J 5 bases, leaving 11 bases between the germline ends. The V gene's germline CDR1 is SGHDT and CDR2 YYEEEE. The full variable domain, its missing parts supplied by reference TRBV5-6 and TRBJ1-5, is DAGVTQSPTHLIKTRGQQVTLRCSPKSGHDTVSWYQQALGQGPQFIFQYYEEEERQRGNFPDRFSGHQFPNYSSELNVNALLLGDSALYLCASSFGGADQPQHFGDGTRLSIL.

This clone occurred a few times. From the germline J gene comes the end of the CDR3, since the read stops 3 residues before it. The genes are TRBV7-6 and TRBJ2-7; the match to TRBD1 covers 9 bases. V lost 5 bases to trimming and J lost 6 bases; unmatched junction nucleotides: 2. The length of the CDR3 is 12 residues. CDR1 SGHVS and CDR2 FNYEAQ come from the germline V gene. The part of the CDR3 DNA that was read is TGTGCCAGCAGCCCGGACAGGGGCGAG. Its protein is CASSPDRGE. Given in full, the CDR3 is CASSPDRGEQYF.

In this sample, this clone turned up a few times. Coverage ceases 3 residues before the CDR3 finishes, and the germline J gene fills in the end. The chain is built from TRBV5-1 and TRBJ2-7, with D perhaps matching TRBD2 (5 bases). This CDR3 comprises 15 residues. Germline V CDR1 and CDR2: SGHRS, YFSETQ. Trimming took 5 bases from V and 2 from J, leaving 17 bases between them. This chain's CDR3 is CASRLGSGLAYEQYF. The CDR3 DNA, read in part, is TGCGCCAGCAGACTGGGGTCGGGGTTGGCCTACGAG.

This clone has ten or more counts. The read ends 3 residues early relative to the CDR3; the germline J gene fills the gap. V is TRBV5-1 and J is TRBJ2-3; the match to TRBD1 covers 7 bases. The ends lost 4 bases at V and 2 bases at J; junction bases unmatched: 4. The CDR3 has 14 amino acids. Germline V gene data show CDR1 as SGHRS and CDR2 as YFSETQ. The CDR3 loop reads CASSRQGYTDTQYF. CDR3 bases read: TGCGCCAGCAGCCGACAGGGATACACAGATACG.

The covered CDR3 bases are TGTGCCAGCAGCGTGGACAGGGGAGAGACC. This encodes CASSVDRGET. The entire CDR3 protein is CASSVDRGETQYF. The chain combines TRBV11-3 with TRBJ2-5; 9 bases match TRBD1. Coverage ceases 3 residues before the CDR3 finishes, and the germline J gene fills in the end. The CDR3 loop spans 13 amino acids. The V gene end was trimmed by 5 bases and the J gene end by 4 bases; junction bases not matched to a gene: 2. Per the germline V gene, CDR1 is SGHNT and CDR2 is YENEEA.

There are a few counts of this clone. The read comes to an end 3 residues before the CDR3 does, leaving the germline J gene to fill in the end. Distinct nucleotide sequences in the sample also encode this CDR3. This chain connects TRBV7-9 to TRBJ1-6; D remains unclear. This CDR3 contains 14 residues. V was clipped by 8 bases and J by 7 bases, with 15 bases between them. CDR1 and CDR2 from the germline V gene are SEHNR and FQNEAQ (reference sequence). The sequenced CDR3 bases are TGTGCCAGCGCGTCGGCGGCGGGGAATTCACCC. Its protein is CASASAAGNSP. The full CDR3 protein is CASASAAGNSPLHF.